These 8 T cell receptor beta chains share one sample of origin, sequenced in a study of blood T cell repertoires in COVID-19. Sequencing used immunoSEQ multiplex PCR; TCRdb keeps in-frame clones, though not all of them. The sample lists some 190,000 clones; roughly 83% were seen once. Specimen: PBMCs or T cells enriched from blood (not recorded which). The receptors were gathered from a man between 40 and 49 years old with acute COVID-19.

This clone was observed a few times. The chain has TRBV2 and TRBJ2-3; 7 bases agree with TRBD2. The J segment lost 3 bases and the V segment lost 5 bases, leaving 11 bases of the junction unmatched. The CDR3 runs 16 residues. The germline V gene encodes CDR1 SNHLY and CDR2 FYNNEI. The CDR3 protein is CASSPRGGGGTDTQYF. As DNA, the CDR3 is TGTGCCAGCAGTCCGCGCGGCGGGGGAGGGACAGATACGCAGTATTTT.

This chain uses TRBV5-4 with TRBJ1-2, with a tentative D call TRBD1 (5 bases). Deletions cut 0 bases from V and 4 bases from J, with 7 bases between. In germline, CDR1 is SGHNT, CDR2 YYREEE (reference sequence). This CDR3 spans 13 amino acids. CDR3 sequence reads: CASSLDQGYGYTF. In DNA, the CDR3 is TGTGCCAGCAGCTTGGATCAGGGCTATGGCTACACCTTC.

The chain carries TRBV24-1 and TRBJ2-2; TRBD2 agrees at 13 bases. The CDR3 runs 18 residues. Germline V gives CDR1 KGHDR, CDR2 SFDVKD. Trimming removed 5 bases from V and 3 bases from J; junction bases left unmatched: 8. The CDR3 here is CATSVRTSGRQYTGELFF. The CDR3 DNA reads as TGTGCCACCAGTGTCCGGACTAGCGGGAGACAGTACACCGGGGAGCTGTTTTTT.

This clone was seen a single time. This chain connects TRBV5-1 to TRBJ2-3, with D perhaps matching TRBD1 (6 bases). The CDR3 sequence is 15 residues long. The germline V gene encodes CDR1 SGHRS and CDR2 YFSETQ. V was shortened by 4 bases and J by 0 bases, with 12 bases between the two germline ends. The CDR3 DNA reads TGCGCCAGCAGCCTTTCAGGGGTGAGCACAGATACGCAGTATTTT. Its protein product is CASSLSGVSTDTQYF.

The rearrangement uses TRBV12-3 or TRBV12-4 and TRBJ2-7, with a weak D call TRBD1 (6 bases). Between the trimmed V and J ends, which lost 0 bases and 4 bases, there was a span of 7 bases. The CDR3 sequence is 13 residues long. This CDR3 reads CASSLAGAYEQYF. In nucleotides, the CDR3 is TGTGCCAGCAGTTTAGCGGGGGCATACGAGCAGTACTTC.

The chain uses TRBV5-6 and TRBJ1-4; a weak D match, TRBD1 (5 bases). This CDR3 contains 14 residues. Trimming took off 3 bases at V and 8 bases at J, with 14 bases between the two ends. Looked up from germline, CDR1 is SGHDT and CDR2 is YYEEEE. CDR3 bases: TGTGCCAGCAGCTCAACAGGTTACCAAGAAAAACTGTTTTTT. It encodes CASSSTGYQEKLFF. Based on the CDR3 plus reference TRBV5-6 and TRBJ1-4, the full variable domain is DAGVTQSPTHLIKTRGQQVTLRCSPKSGHDTVSWYQQALGQGPQFIFQYYEEEERQRGNFPDRFSGHQFPNYSSELNVNALLLGDSALYLCASSSTGYQEKLFFGSGTQLSVL.

The gene calls are TRBV7-3 and TRBJ2-7; TRBD1 might be the D (6 bases). CDR1 SGHTA and CDR2 FQGTGA come from the germline V gene. The CDR3 runs 14 residues. Trimming left V 5 bases short and J 3 bases short, with 14 bases between. The CDR3 nucleotides read TGTGCCAGCAGCCGATCAGGGGTCGGCTACGAGCAGTACTTC. Its protein product is CASSRSGVGYEQYF.

The V and J genes are TRBV28 and TRBJ1-5; D unclear. This CDR3 comprises 14 residues. V was shortened by 2 bases and J by 5 bases, with 10 bases between the two germline ends. Germline CDR1 MDHEN, CDR2 SYDVKM. The CDR3: CASSLPPSYQPQHF. CDR3 bases: TGTGCCAGCAGTTTACCCCCGTCCTATCAGCCCCAGCATTTT.